The present TCR beta chain was sequenced within a study of CD8 T cells in ankylosing spondylitis. The TCR beta libraries were generated through quantitative 5'-RACE incorporating molecular barcodes. TCRdb ran MiXCR on the 5' RACE reads and lists one entry per CDR3 protein. The top ten hold 9.5% to 11% of the sample, which has under 200,000 distinct CDR3 sequences, under 15% seen once. Broader study findings: There was reportedly significant enrichment of clones that were disease-linked in matched ankylosing spondylitis synovial fluid. Ankylosing spondylitis blood appeared to be characterized by a TCR beta motif of 8 or 9 highly homologous variants. In the blood and synovial fluid of reactive arthritis, some motif variants had been previously reported.

On this clonotype: Its antigen remains unidentified. Because it lacks the conserved phenylalanine or tryptophan at the end, this CDR3 is likely a read error.

Trimming left V 6 bases short and J 5 bases short, with 17 bases between. Germline V gene sequence: CDR1 DFQATT, CDR2 SNEGSKA (reference sequence). The CDR3 loop spans 13 amino acids. The chain uses TRBV20-1 and TRBJ2-7, with D perhaps TRBD1 (7 bases). What was sequenced was blood, either unsorted or a sorted T cell fraction (not recorded which). This TCR was recovered from a female donor with ankylosing spondylitis or in good health (not recorded which). The CDR3 is CSAPDRRGNEQYL. In DNA form, the CDR3 reads TGCAGTGCCCCGGACAGGAGGGGCAACGAGCAGTACCTC.